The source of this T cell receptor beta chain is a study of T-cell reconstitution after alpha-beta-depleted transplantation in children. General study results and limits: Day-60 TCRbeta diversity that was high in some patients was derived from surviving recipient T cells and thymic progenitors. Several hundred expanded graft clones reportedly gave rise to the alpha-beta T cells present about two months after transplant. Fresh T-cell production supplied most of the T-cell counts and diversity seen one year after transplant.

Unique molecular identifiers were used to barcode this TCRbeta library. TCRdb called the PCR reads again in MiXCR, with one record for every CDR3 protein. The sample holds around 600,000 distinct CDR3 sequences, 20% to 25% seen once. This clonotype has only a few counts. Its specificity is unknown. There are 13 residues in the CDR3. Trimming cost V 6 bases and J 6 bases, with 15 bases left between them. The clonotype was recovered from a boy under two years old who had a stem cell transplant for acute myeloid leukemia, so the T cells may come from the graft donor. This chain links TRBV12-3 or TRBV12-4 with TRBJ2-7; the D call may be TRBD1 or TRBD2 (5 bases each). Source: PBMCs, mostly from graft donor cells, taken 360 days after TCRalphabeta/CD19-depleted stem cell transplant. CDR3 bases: TGTGCCAGCAGCGGGACGAGCGCCAGCGAGCAGTACTTC. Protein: CASSGTSASEQYF.